A selection of T cell receptor beta chains follows, all from one sample in a study of Ad26.COV2.S vaccination and SARS-CoV-2 variants. Libraries were prepared by immunoSEQ multiplex PCR; TCRdb keeps only in-frame clonotypes and omits some of them. The repertoire includes some 480,000 clones, 70% to 90% of them detected once, and around 13% sits in the top ten. This specimen was peripheral blood, taken in a trial of Ad26.COV2.S vaccine versus placebo. The receptors shown here come from a person aged 18-60 years who received the Ad26.COV2.S COVID-19 vaccine or a placebo. The CDR3 runs from the conserved cysteine through the conserved F or W. A D gene is named only where the DNA matches it firmly. Clone size is given for some rows only: seen once, a few or many times, or a class if the clone is expanded.

TRBJ2-2 | . | 14 | TRBV19 | . | CASSTQGGTGELFF | TGTGCCAGTAGTACCCAGGGTGGCACCGGGGAGCTGTTTTTT
TRBJ1-2 | . | 12 | TRBV6-5 | . | CASSLATGLSTF | TGTGCCAGCAGTTTGGCTACAGGGTTGAGTACCTTC
TRBJ2-3 | . | 14 | TRBV6-5 | . | CASQPGPTWNTQYF | TGTGCCAGCCAACCAGGGCCCACCTGGAATACGCAGTATTTT
TRBJ1-4 | . | 14 | TRBV4-2 | . | CASSHTATNEKLFF | TGTGCCAGCAGCCACACAGCAACTAATGAAAAACTGTTTTTT
TRBJ1-1 | TRBD1 | 15 | TRBV5-1 | . | CASTRTGQVLSEAFF | TGCGCCAGCACCCGGACAGGGCAGGTTTTGTCTGAAGCTTTCTTT
TRBJ1-5 | . | 13 | TRBV19 | once | CASSWGFNQPQHF | TGTGCCAGTAGTTGGGGGTTTAATCAGCCCCAGCATTTT
TRBJ1-1 | . | 12 | TRBV27 | . | CASRQGSTEAFF | TGTGCCAGCAGACAGGGTAGCACTGAAGCTTTCTTT
TRBJ1-5 | . | 16 | TRBV7-2 | . | CASSLGVRGSNQPQHF | TGTGCCAGCAGCTTAGGAGTCCGGGGGAGCAATCAGCCCCAGCATTTT
TRBJ2-4 | TRBD1 | 15 | TRBV19 | . | CASSSGQGTADIQYF | TGTGCCAGTAGCTCCGGACAGGGAACCGCGGACATTCAGTACTTC
TRBJ2-1 | TRBD2 | 20 | TRBV5-1 | . | CASSLERGLAGDPGYNEQFF | TGCGCCAGCAGCTTGGAGCGGGGGCTAGCGGGAGATCCGGGCTACAATGAGCAGTTCTTC
TRBJ1-3 | . | 14 | TRBV10-3 | . | CAIRDLGSGNTIYF | TGTGCCATCAGGGACCTTGGCTCTGGAAACACCATATATTTT
TRBJ2-5 | . | 11 | TRBV28 | . | CASGQGLTQYF | TGTGCCAGCGGGCAGGGGTTGACCCAGTACTTC
TRBJ2-5 | TRBD1 | 15 | TRBV4-1 | . | CASSQGQGGWETQYF | TGCGCCAGCAGCCAAGGACAGGGTGGCTGGGAGACCCAGTACTTC
TRBJ1-5 | TRBD1 | 15 | TRBV6-2/TRBV6-3 | . | CASSATRDRDQPQHF | TGTGCCAGCAGTGCGACCCGGGACAGGGATCAGCCCCAGCATTTT
TRBJ2-1 | TRBD2 | 16 | TRBV15 | . | CATSRDVREAYNEQFF | TGTGCCACCAGCAGAGATGTGCGGGAGGCCTACAATGAGCAGTTCTTC
TRBJ1-1 | . | 14 | TRBV3-1/TRBV3-2 | . | CASSPLQMNTEAFF | TGTGCCAGCAGCCCGTTACAGATGAACACTGAAGCTTTCTTT
TRBJ2-7 | TRBD1 | 14 | TRBV15 | . | CATSGGTGTYEQYF | TGTGCCACCAGCGGAGGGACAGGGACCTACGAGCAGTACTTC
TRBJ2-3 | . | 15 | TRBV4-2 | . | CASSFQRDKADTQYF | TGTGCCAGCAGCTTCCAGAGGGACAAGGCCGATACGCAGTATTTT
TRBJ1-1 | . | 13 | TRBV6-5 | . | CASSLLTGPEAFF | TGTGCCAGCAGTCTGTTAACAGGGCCTGAAGCTTTCTTT
TRBJ2-7 | TRBD1 | 15 | TRBV15 | . | CATSRAGTGGYEQYF | TGTGCCACCAGCAGAGCCGGGACAGGGGGGTACGAGCAGTACTTC
TRBJ1-6 | . | 16 | TRBV27 | . | CASSLSGRWVNSPLHF | TGTGCCAGCAGTTTATCTGGGCGGTGGGTTAATTCACCCCTCCACTTT
TRBJ2-5 | TRBD2 | 17 | TRBV13 | few | CASSPGAGLAGVETQYF | TGTGCCAGCAGCCCTGGGGCCGGACTAGCGGGAGTGGAGACCCAGTACTTC
TRBJ2-1 | . | 14 | TRBV5-1 | . | CASSLSSFNNEQFF | TGCGCCAGCAGCTTAAGCAGCTTCAACAATGAGCAGTTCTTC
TRBJ2-1 | TRBD2 | 16 | TRBV27 | . | CASSPLREGPYNEQFF | TGTGCCAGCAGCCCCTTGCGGGAGGGCCCTTACAATGAGCAGTTCTTC
TRBJ1-5 | . | 11 | TRBV6-5 | . | CASSYNQPQHF | TGTGCCAGCAGTTATAATCAGCCCCAGCATTTT
TRBJ2-3 | . | 14 | TRBV18 | . | CASSPPTGTDTQYF | TGTGCCAGCTCACCGCCGACTGGCACGGATACGCAGTATTTT
TRBJ2-5 | . | 13 | TRBV2 | . | CASNEFVPETQYF | TGTGCCAGCAATGAATTTGTGCCTGAGACCCAGTACTTC
TRBJ2-5 | TRBD1 | 15 | TRBV24-1 | . | CATSETWTGAGTQYF | TGTGCCACCAGTGAGACTTGGACAGGGGCCGGGACCCAGTACTTC
TRBJ2-6 | . | 16 | TRBV7-8 | . | CASSPEGVTGANVLTF | TGTGCCAGCAGCCCAGAGGGGGTTACTGGGGCCAACGTCCTGACTTTC
TRBJ2-7 | TRBD2 | 16 | TRBV11-3 | . | CASSLGSLAGSGEQYF | TGTGCCAGCAGCTTAGGGTCGCTAGCGGGATCAGGAGAGCAGTACTTC
TRBJ1-5 | TRBD1 | 15 | TRBV28 | . | CASRPDRGGNQPQHF | TGTGCCAGCAGGCCCGACAGGGGTGGCAATCAGCCCCAGCATTTT
TRBJ2-2 | . | 12 | TRBV19 | . | CASSIRTGELFF | TGTGCCAGTAGTATAAGGACCGGGGAGCTGTTTTTT
TRBJ2-7 | TRBD1 | 15 | TRBV19 | . | CASSIDPGGAGEQYF | TGTGCCAGTAGTATAGATCCAGGGGGCGCGGGAGAGCAGTACTTC
TRBJ2-2 | . | 15 | TRBV28 | . | CASSWGGLPPRELFF | TGTGCCAGCAGTTGGGGCGGCTTGCCTCCCCGGGAGCTGTTTTTT
TRBJ1-2 | . | 12 | TRBV30 | . | CAWRPGRDGYTF | TGTGCCTGGAGACCAGGCCGCGATGGCTACACCTTC
TRBJ2-7 | . | 15 | TRBV3-1/TRBV3-2 | . | CASSPDRQPFDEQYF | TGTGCCAGCAGCCCAGACCGACAGCCCTTCGACGAGCAGTACTTC
TRBJ1-4 | . | 13 | TRBV19 | . | CASSPPNNEKLFF | TGTGCCAGTAGTCCCCCGAATAATGAAAAACTGTTTTTT
TRBJ2-7 | TRBD2 | 15 | TRBV5-5 | . | CASSSISAGGREQYF | TGTGCCAGCAGCTCCATTAGCGCGGGGGGTCGCGAGCAGTACTTC
TRBJ2-3 | TRBD2 | 17 | TRBV6-1 | . | CASSANLAGGETDTQYF | TGTGCCAGCAGTGCCAACCTAGCGGGAGGGGAAACAGATACGCAGTATTTT
TRBJ1-5 | TRBD1 | 13 | TRBV28 | . | CASTDRGDQSQHF | TGTGCCAGCACCGACAGGGGAGATCAGTCCCAGCATTTT
TRBJ1-6 | . | 17 | TRBV7-9 | . | CASSLRGIGRGNSPLHF | TGTGCCAGCAGCTTAAGGGGTATCGGCAGAGGAAATTCACCCCTCCACTTT
TRBJ2-5 | . | 16 | TRBV30 | . | CAWGLTFSGKQETQYF | TGTGCCTGGGGACTTACTTTTTCCGGGAAACAAGAGACCCAGTACTTC
TRBJ1-1 | . | 16 | TRBV5-5 | once | CASSPWAGTPGWEAFF | TGTGCCAGCAGCCCTTGGGCCGGGACCCCTGGATGGGAAGCTTTCTTT
TRBJ1-2 | TRBD1 | 15 | TRBV6-1 | . | CASSERKTGNYGYTF | TGTGCCAGCAGTGAACGGAAGACAGGGAACTATGGCTACACCTTC
TRBJ1-6 | TRBD1 | 15 | TRBV2 | . | CASKPNRGPNSPLHF | TGTGCCAGCAAGCCCAACAGGGGGCCCAATTCACCCCTCCACTTT
TRBJ2-6 | . | 14 | TRBV7-2 | . | CASSLNSGANVLTF | TGTGCCAGCAGCTTGAACTCTGGGGCCAACGTCCTGACTTTC